These T cell receptor beta chains were read from a single sample in a study of technical replicates of blood from a few donors. Assay used: immunoSEQ multiplex PCR; TCRdb lists only in-frame clones, some missing. The table shows 82,000 or so clones, with under 96% occurring only once. The sample taken for sequencing was T cells isolated from PBMCs. All receptors derive from a human donor in good health. Each CDR3 is given with its conserved first and last residue. A D gene is named only where the DNA matches it firmly. The size of a clone is reported for some rows only, either as once, few or many, or as a class for expanded clones.

j_call,d_call,clone_size,v_call,cdr3_aa,cdr3_nt
TRBJ2-5,TRBD1,.,TRBV6-5,CASSYATGGETQYF,TGTGCCAGCAGTTACGCGACAGGGGGAGAGACCCAGTACTTC
TRBJ1-1,.,.,TRBV11-2,CASSPSGGVGTEAFF,TGTGCCAGCAGCCCTTCGGGGGGGGTTGGCACTGAAGCTTTCTTT
TRBJ1-1,.,.,TRBV5-4,CASSIKTGNTEAFF,TGTGCCAGCAGCATAAAGACAGGGAACACTGAAGCTTTCTTT
TRBJ2-5,TRBD2,.,TRBV5-4,CASSSRDYLNQQETQYF,TGTGCCAGCAGCTCCCGGGACTACCTTAATCAGCAAGAGACCCAGTACTTC
TRBJ2-1,.,.,TRBV9,CASSLWLADEQFF,TGTGCCAGCAGCCTCTGGTTAGCCGATGAGCAGTTCTTC
TRBJ1-5,.,.,TRBV4-1,CASSQGGAGIYNQPQHF,TGCGCCAGCAGCCAAGGCGGGGCAGGGATATACAATCAGCCCCAGCATTTT
TRBJ2-1,.,.,TRBV30,CAWSVLDFFNEQFF,TGTGCCTGGAGTGTACTAGATTTTTTCAATGAGCAGTTCTTC
TRBJ2-1,.,.,TRBV28,CASSLRDEQFF,TGTGCCAGCAGCCTACGCGATGAGCAGTTCTTC
TRBJ2-1,TRBD2,.,TRBV5-4,CASSPPTSHEQFF,TGTGCCAGCAGCCCGCCGACTAGCCATGAGCAGTTCTTC
TRBJ2-1,.,.,TRBV9,CASSVVSSYNEQFF,TGTGCCAGCAGCGTCGTGAGCTCCTACAATGAGCAGTTCTTC
TRBJ1-2,TRBD1,.,TRBV7-9,CASSLSSGGGLYGYTF,TGTGCCAGCAGCTTATCCTCAGGGGGCGGGCTCTATGGCTACACCTTC
TRBJ2-7,TRBD1,.,TRBV27,CASTLRTGPYEQYF,TGTGCCAGCACCCTGAGGACAGGACCCTACGAGCAGTACTTC
TRBJ1-1,.,.,TRBV13,CASSLSSGTANTEAFF,TGTGCCAGCAGCCTATCCTCCGGGACTGCTAACACTGAAGCTTTCTTT
TRBJ2-7,.,.,TRBV6-5,CASSPESGSYEQYF,TGTGCCAGCAGTCCCGAGTCCGGGAGCTACGAGCAGTACTTC
TRBJ1-2,.,.,TRBV10-3,CAIKSDEGVYGYTF,TGTGCCATCAAATCGGACGAAGGGGTTTATGGCTACACCTTC
TRBJ2-7,.,.,TRBV6-1,CASSPGSGRGEQYF,TGTGCCAGCAGCCCCGGTAGCGGAAGAGGCGAGCAGTACTTC
TRBJ2-3,TRBD2,once,TRBV19,CASNGRLAGRDTQYF,TGTGCCAGTAATGGGCGACTAGCCGGTAGAGATACGCAGTATTTT
TRBJ2-3,TRBD2,.,TRBV30,CAWSASGADTQYF,TGTGCCTGGAGTGCTAGCGGGGCAGATACGCAGTATTTT
TRBJ2-6,TRBD1,.,TRBV5-1,CASRLGAGTGGPGANVLTF,TGCGCCAGCAGATTGGGAGCCGGGACAGGGGGTCCTGGGGCCAACGTCCTGACTTTC
TRBJ2-5,.,.,TRBV5-1,CASSGSAQGKETQYF,TGCGCCAGCAGCGGGTCCGCACAGGGTAAAGAGACCCAGTACTTC
TRBJ2-1,TRBD2,.,TRBV4-1,CASSQFVRTSGYNEQFF,TGCGCCAGCAGCCAATTCGTGAGGACTAGCGGTTACAATGAGCAGTTCTTC
TRBJ1-1,.,.,TRBV10-3,CAISESRGENTEAFF,TGTGCCATCAGTGAGTCACGGGGGGAGAACACTGAAGCTTTCTTT
TRBJ2-7,.,.,TRBV2,CASSLYQGSSYEQYF,TGTGCCAGCAGTCTCTACCAAGGGAGCTCCTACGAGCAGTACTTC
TRBJ2-1,.,.,TRBV7-9,CASSLQGAVYNEQFF,TGTGCCAGCAGCTTACAAGGGGCTGTATACAATGAGCAGTTCTTC
TRBJ2-7,TRBD1,.,TRBV25-1,CASSDPQGATYEQYF,TGTGCCAGCAGTGACCCACAGGGGGCCACCTACGAGCAGTACTTC
TRBJ2-3,.,.,TRBV19,CATMTSTRGSTDTQYF,TGTGCCACAATGACGTCGACAAGGGGAAGCACAGATACGCAGTATTTT
TRBJ2-6,.,.,TRBV4-2,CASSQDYAGANVLTF,TGTGCCAGCAGCCAAGACTACGCTGGGGCCAACGTCCTGACTTTC
TRBJ2-7,TRBD1,.,TRBV30,CAWTGGQETYEQYF,TGTGCCTGGACAGGGGGACAGGAGACCTACGAGCAGTACTTC
TRBJ1-3,.,.,TRBV11-2,CASSLAGLNTIYF,TGTGCCAGTAGCCTCGCCGGTCTAAACACCATATATTTT
TRBJ2-1,TRBD2,once,TRBV5-1,CASSPPGGEQFF,TGCGCCAGCAGCCCCCCCGGGGGGGAGCAGTTCTTC
TRBJ1-2,.,.,TRBV28,CASTANYGYTF,TGTGCCAGCACAGCTAACTATGGCTACACCTTC
TRBJ2-1,.,.,TRBV15,CATSRRSSYNEQFF,TGTGCCACCAGCAGAAGGAGCTCCTACAATGAGCAGTTCTTC
TRBJ2-5,.,once,TRBV27,CASSLLLAGETQYF,TGTGCCAGCAGTTTATTACTTGCGGGGGAGACCCAGTACTTC
TRBJ2-1,.,.,TRBV7-6,CASSLGPSERRGNEQFF,TGTGCCAGCAGCTTAGGCCCCTCGGAGCGACGGGGGAATGAGCAGTTCTTC
TRBJ2-1,TRBD2,.,TRBV4-2,CASSQVGLELYNEQFF,TGTGCCAGCAGCCAAGTAGGACTAGAACTTTACAATGAGCAGTTCTTC
TRBJ2-1,.,.,TRBV28,CASSIPGSPDRFF,TGTGCCAGCAGTATTCCGGGATCTCCGGACCGGTTCTTC
TRBJ1-3,.,.,TRBV7-9,CASSHQKNTIYF,TGTGCCAGCAGCCACCAGAAAAACACCATATATTTT
TRBJ1-1,.,.,TRBV7-9,CASSHSTNTEAFF,TGTGCCAGCAGCCACAGTACGAACACTGAAGCTTTCTTT
TRBJ2-7,TRBD2,.,TRBV7-3,CASSPGGTYEQYF,TGTGCCAGCAGTCCGGGAGGAACCTACGAGCAGTACTTC
TRBJ1-1,.,.,TRBV19,CASSPNTEAFF,TGTGCCAGTAGTCCCAATACTGAAGCTTTCTTT
TRBJ2-5,TRBD2,.,TRBV7-7,CASRGLSQETQYF,TGTGCTAGCCGGGGACTAAGCCAAGAGACCCAGTACTTC
TRBJ2-3,TRBD2,.,TRBV4-1,CASSLGSGRRYF,TGCGCCAGCAGCCTAGGTAGCGGGAGAAGGTATTTT
TRBJ1-5,.,once,TRBV27,CASSRGSSNQPQHF,TGTGCCAGCAGTAGGGGTTCGAGCAATCAGCCCCAGCATTTT
TRBJ1-1,.,.,TRBV19,CATTRGGTEAFF,TGTGCCACCACTCGGGGAGGCACTGAAGCTTTCTTT
TRBJ2-7,TRBD2,.,TRBV19,CASSRTGGVSSYEQYF,TGTGCCAGTAGTAGGACGGGAGGGGTGAGCTCCTACGAGCAGTACTTC
TRBJ1-1,.,.,TRBV19,CASSRQKMNTEAFF,TGTGCCAGTAGTAGACAAAAAATGAACACTGAAGCTTTCTTT
TRBJ2-3,.,once,TRBV18,CASNSEQSSTDTQYF,TGTGCCAGCAATTCCGAGCAAAGTAGCACAGATACGCAGTATTTT
TRBJ2-2,TRBD1,once,TRBV15,CATSDFPAGGYTGELFF,TGTGCCACCAGCGACTTCCCGGCAGGGGGCTACACCGGGGAGCTGTTTTTT
TRBJ1-1,TRBD1,.,TRBV29-1,CSVEWAGQGAFF,TGCAGCGTTGAATGGGCGGGACAGGGAGCTTTCTTT
TRBJ2-2,.,.,TRBV6-5,CASSSDLNTGELFF,TGTGCCAGCAGTTCAGATTTGAACACCGGGGAGCTGTTTTTT
TRBJ1-4,TRBD1,.,TRBV10-3,CAISESRGPSEKLFF,TGTGCCATCAGTGAGTCCAGGGGGCCCAGTGAAAAACTGTTTTTT
TRBJ2-7,.,.,TRBV28,CASSLSGLREDEQYF,TGTGCCAGCAGTTTATCGGGACTCCGCGAGGACGAGCAGTACTTC
TRBJ2-7,TRBD2,.,TRBV10-3,CAIRGAGGPFGLYEQYF,TGTGCCATCAGGGGAGCGGGAGGGCCTTTTGGGCTCTACGAGCAGTACTTC
TRBJ1-1,.,.,TRBV5-1,CASSAVSLATEAFF,TGCGCCAGCAGCGCGGTCTCCTTGGCCACTGAAGCTTTCTTT